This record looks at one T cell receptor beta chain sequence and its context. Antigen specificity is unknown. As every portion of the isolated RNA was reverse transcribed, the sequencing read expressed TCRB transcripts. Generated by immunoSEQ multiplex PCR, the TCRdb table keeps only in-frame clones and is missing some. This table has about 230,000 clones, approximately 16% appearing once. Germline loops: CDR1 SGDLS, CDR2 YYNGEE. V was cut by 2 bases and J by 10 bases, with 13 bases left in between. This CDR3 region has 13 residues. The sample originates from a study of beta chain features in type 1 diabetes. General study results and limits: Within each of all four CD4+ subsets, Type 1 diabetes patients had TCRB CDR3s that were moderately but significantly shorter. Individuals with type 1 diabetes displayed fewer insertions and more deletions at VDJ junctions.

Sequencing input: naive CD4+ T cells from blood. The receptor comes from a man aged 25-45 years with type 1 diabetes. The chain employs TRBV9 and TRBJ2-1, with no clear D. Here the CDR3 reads CASSVGPLSEQFF. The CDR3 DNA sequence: TGTGCCAGCAGCGTTGGCCCGTTAAGCGAGCAGTTCTTC.